The rows below give T cell receptor beta chains drawn from one sample of a study of OX40 agonist ivuxolimab in advanced cancers. Assay used: immunoSEQ multiplex PCR; TCRdb lists only in-frame clones, some missing. In the table there are more than 55,000 clones, 77% of which are singletons. The source material was CD4+ or CD8+ T cells sorted from blood, sampled in a trial of the OX40 agonist ivuxolimab. These receptor sequences come from an adult with an advanced solid tumor such as melanoma, head and neck, liver or kidney cancer. Each CDR3 is given with its conserved first and last residue. The D gene is left open where the match is weak. Clone size is given for some rows only: seen once, a few or many times, or a class if the clone is expanded.

DNA,CDR3,size,V,D,J
TGTGCCAGCAGTTCGACAGGGAGCTCCTACAATGAGCAGTTCTTC,CASSSTGSSYNEQFF,.,TRBV6-6,TRBD1,TRBJ2-1
TGTGCCAGCAGGGGACTAGCGGACTACAATGAGCAGTTCTTC,CASRGLADYNEQFF,.,TRBV2,TRBD2,TRBJ2-1
TGTGCCAGCAGTTATGAGGGACAGGCGTCGTGGCAAGCTTTCTTT,CASSYEGQASWQAFF,.,TRBV6-5,TRBD1,TRBJ1-1
TGTGCCAGCTCACCACCGAAGACAGGGGATTCAGATACGCAGTATTTT,CASSPPKTGDSDTQYF,few,TRBV18,TRBD1,TRBJ2-3
TGTGCCAGCTCAACACAGGGGAACAATCAGCCCCAGCATTTT,CASSTQGNNQPQHF,.,TRBV18,TRBD1,TRBJ1-5
TGTGCCAGCAGTGACCCCGGACAGGGACGCAATCAGCCCCAGCATTTT,CASSDPGQGRNQPQHF,.,TRBV6-4,TRBD1,TRBJ1-5
TGTGCCAGCAGCATGGACAGGGATTACGAGCAGTACTTC,CASSMDRDYEQYF,.,TRBV11-2,TRBD1,TRBJ2-7
TGCGCCAGCAGCCCGGGGACTGTTGGAAGCTCCTATAATTCACCCCTCCACTTT,CASSPGTVGSSYNSPLHF,.,TRBV5-1,.,TRBJ1-6
TGTGCCAGCAGGATGGGCGGAGGGACCGCGCGTGGCTACACCTTC,CASRMGGGTARGYTF,.,TRBV7-2,.,TRBJ1-2
TGTGCCACCAGTCCCCTCGGGGCAGGGGAAGGAAACACCATATATTTT,CATSPLGAGEGNTIYF,.,TRBV15,.,TRBJ1-3
TGTGCCAGCAGGGGACAGGGGAGGGCGAGCCAGATATCCTCTGGAAACACCATATATTTT,CASRGQGRASQISSGNTIYF,few,TRBV2,TRBD1,TRBJ1-3
TGTGCCATCCGGGGGGCTAGCGGGGGTTCGGGTACGCAGTATTTT,CAIRGASGGSGTQYF,.,TRBV27,TRBD2,TRBJ2-3
TGTGCCAGCAGCAAACAGGGGACCACTGAAGCTTTCTTT,CASSKQGTTEAFF,.,TRBV6-5,TRBD1,TRBJ1-1
TGCGCCAGCAATAGGACAGGGACCTCTGGAAACACCATATATTTT,CASNRTGTSGNTIYF,once,TRBV10-1,TRBD1,TRBJ1-3
TGTGCCACCAGCAGAGATAAGGCTAGCGTTAGGTTCCAGTTCTTC,CATSRDKASVRFQFF,few,TRBV15,.,TRBJ2-1
TGTGCCGCTACTGAGGTCTTAGGCAATCAGCCCCAGCATTTT,CAATEVLGNQPQHF,.,TRBV2,.,TRBJ1-5
TGTGCCAGCAGCTTGGGTGGGAGGACAAGGATCTACGAGCAGTACTTC,CASSLGGRTRIYEQYF,.,TRBV5-4,.,TRBJ2-7
TGTGCCAGTAGTCCACAGGGGAGTCTTCATGAAAAACTGTTTTTT,CASSPQGSLHEKLFF,.,TRBV19,TRBD1,TRBJ1-4
TGCGCCAGCAGTGCCCAATCACAGGGGACCGGGGAGCTGTTTTTT,CASSAQSQGTGELFF,few,TRBV10-2,TRBD1,TRBJ2-2
TGTGCCAGCAACAGGGCTGAAGGGAACACTGAAGCTTTCTTT,CASNRAEGNTEAFF,.,TRBV6-5,.,TRBJ1-1
TGTGCCAGCAGTTTACGACAGGCCGGCTACACCTTC,CASSLRQAGYTF,.,TRBV28,.,TRBJ1-2
TGTGCCATCAGCCTGACGGGGGGTGGAAACACCATATATTTT,CAISLTGGGNTIYF,.,TRBV10-3,.,TRBJ1-3
TGTGCCATCAGTGAGTCGATCGGGGGCGCGGGTGAAAAACTGTTTTTT,CAISESIGGAGEKLFF,.,TRBV10-3,.,TRBJ1-4
TGTGCCAGCTCACCACAGGGACAGGGCGACTATGGCTACACCTTC,CASSPQGQGDYGYTF,.,TRBV18,TRBD1,TRBJ1-2
TGTGCCAGCTCACCGACGGAACGTTCCTCCTATAATTCACCCCTCCACTTT,CASSPTERSSYNSPLHF,.,TRBV18,.,TRBJ1-6
TGTGCCAGCTCACCAAAGTCAGGGTCCCTCAGGAACGAGCAGTACTTC,CASSPKSGSLRNEQYF,.,TRBV18,.,TRBJ2-7
TGTGCCAGCAGCACCGGGACGCACGGAATGAACACTGAAGCTTTCTTT,CASSTGTHGMNTEAFF,.,TRBV7-9,.,TRBJ1-1
TGTGCCAGCTCACCATCCCAGCAAAGCACAGATACGCAGTATTTT,CASSPSQQSTDTQYF,.,TRBV18,.,TRBJ2-3
TGTGCCAGCAGCCTAACATTGGGAAACACTGAAGCTTTCTTT,CASSLTLGNTEAFF,.,TRBV7-8,.,TRBJ1-1
TGTGCCAGTAGTGCCTTAGCGGGAAACACAGATACGCAGTATTTT,CASSALAGNTDTQYF,.,TRBV19,TRBD2,TRBJ2-3
TGCGCCAGCAGCCAAGGATCTGGGACAGGGAGAACCTATGGCTACACCTTC,CASSQGSGTGRTYGYTF,.,TRBV4-3,TRBD1,TRBJ1-2